This T cell receptor beta chain was captured by sequencing in a study of blood T cell repertoires in COVID-19. CDR3 length: 16 amino acids. Trimming cost V 4 bases and J 4 bases; bases outside gene matches: 12. Sequencing used immunoSEQ multiplex PCR; TCRdb keeps in-frame clones, though not all of them. The sample shows 200,000 to 250,000 clones, under 85% of them seen only once. This TCR was recovered from a woman aged 25 to 39 with COVID-19, enrolled during active disease. Sequencing was performed on peripheral blood. V gene TRBV5-3 combines with J gene TRBJ2-3; 7 bases fit TRBD2. TRBV5-3 is known as an ORF, though its function is uncertain. The CDR3 sequence is CARSPPLRGSPDTQYF. Written as DNA, the CDR3 is TGTGCCAGAAGCCCACCTTTGCGGGGGAGCCCAGATACGCAGTATTTT.